The clone carrying this T cell receptor beta chain was detected only a few times. Its target is not known. Germline V gene data show CDR1 as MNHEY and CDR2 as SVGAGI. V was pared by 2 bases and J by 6 bases, with 11 bases of the junction left unmatched. CDR3 length: 16 amino acids. Combining a sample-barcoded 5' primer with a J-beta primer mix, a second PCR ran for roughly 7 to 12 cycles. TCRdb re-called the 5' RACE reads through MiXCR, storing one row per CDR3 protein. The data contain 1.2 million to 1.5 million distinct CDR3 sequences, 40% to 50% of them singletons. This sample was included in a study of blood T cells in healthy people across ages. Study-wide points: Without sorted subsets, naive and antigen-experienced compartments could not be conclusively compared.

The V gene is TRBV6-5, the J gene TRBJ1-1; 8 nucleotides agree with TRBD1. The sequence derives from a woman aged 18-29 years in good health. Sequenced material: blood. CDR3: CASSYGQGVEKAEAFF. The DNA of the CDR3 is TGTGCCAGCAGTTACGGACAGGGAGTGGAGAAAGCTGAAGCTTTCTTT.